The 13 T cell receptor beta chains below were found in one sample sequenced in a study of breast tumors, draining lymph nodes, adjacent tissues. TCRdb reanalysed the multiplex PCR reads using MiXCR and keeps one entry per CDR3 protein. This sample has approximately 130,000 distinct CDR3 sequences, with under 25% found just once. Breast cancer patients provided tissue from their axillary draining lymph nodes. Sample: axillary lymph node tissue. These receptors all come from a female donor with breast cancer. Some clones in this sample may be carry-over from other donors' samples.

As regards this clonotype: One base away lies a much larger clone, so this may be a sequencing read error. The genes are TRBV19 and TRBJ2-7; TRBD2 aligns across 8 bases. This CDR3 spans 14 amino acids. Losses at the gene ends were 11 bases for V and 7 bases for J; bases not matched to a gene: 16. Germline V gene data show CDR1 as LNHDA and CDR2 as SQIVND (reference sequence). The CDR3 sequence is CAGTLSAGVEEQYF. The CDR3 DNA is TGTGCCGGTACTCTATCAGCGGGAGTGGAAGAGCAGTACTTC.

Many counts were recorded for this clonotype. The CDR3 region has the DNA TGTGCCTGGAGAGAGAACACCGGGGAGCTGTTTTTT. The encoded protein is CAWRENTGELFF. J is TRBJ2-2 and V is TRBV30; D uncertain. The CDR3 length is 12 residues. V lost 3 bases and J lost 1, with 3 bases in between. CDR1 GTSNPN and CDR2 SVGIG come from the germline V gene (reference sequence).

This clonotype was observed many times. The rearrangement uses TRBV2 and TRBJ1-5; D is unclear. The CDR3 runs to 12 residues. Per germline, CDR1 SNHLY and CDR2 FYNNEI. With 6 bases removed from V and 3 bases from J, the gap between germline ends came to 6 bases. This CDR3 reads CASRGNNQPQHF. CDR3 sequence (DNA): TGTGCCAGCAGGGGGAACAATCAGCCCCAGCATTTT. Complete variable domain (other parts from reference TRBV2 and TRBJ1-5): EPEVTQTPSHQVTQMGQEVILRCVPISNHLYFYWYRQILGQKVEFLVSFYNNEISEKSEIFDDQFSVERPDGSNFTLKIRSTKLEDSAMYFCASRGNNQPQHFGDGTRLSIL.

The table lists this clonotype with many counts. This rearrangement joins TRBV20-1 to TRBJ2-1; maybe TRBD2 (6 bases). V dropped 3 bases and J dropped 3 bases, with 18 bases sitting between them. The germline V gene encodes CDR1 DFQATT and CDR2 SNEGSKA (reference sequence). This CDR3 is 16 amino acids long. CDR3 in amino acids: CSARAGSLALYNEQFF. Written as DNA, the CDR3 is TGCAGTGCTAGGGCCGGGAGTCTAGCGCTCTACAATGAGCAGTTCTTC.

Note on this clonotype: A much larger clone differs from this one at a single base, so this may be a read error. CDR3 DNA sequence: TGCAGTGCTATAGATCAAGGGTATGGCTACACCTTC. Its translation: CSAIDQGYGYTF. V and J are TRBV20-1 and TRBJ1-2; D remains unclear. Germline V gene lookup returns CDR1 DFQATT and CDR2 SNEGSKA (reference sequence). The CDR3 consists of 12 residues. Trimming removed 4 bases from V and 5 bases from J, with 11 bases in between.

This clonotype was seen repeatedly, ten times or more. The V gene is TRBV7-9, the J gene TRBJ2-1, with TRBD1 matching 9 bases. The CDR3 covers 17 residues. CDR1 is SEHNR and CDR2 is FQNEAQ in the germline V gene (reference sequence). Trimming at V came to 4 bases and at J to 4 bases, leaving 11 bases not matched to a gene. CDR3 in DNA: TGTGCCAGCAGCTCTGCAACCGGGACAGGGAGGTACAATGAGCAGTTCTTC. Translated, it gives CASSSATGTGRYNEQFF.

This clonotype was found many times. V is TRBV20-1 and J is TRBJ2-7; TRBD2 matches 14 bases. The CDR3 has 17 amino acids. The junction had 9 bases not matched to a gene; V was cut back by 5 bases and J by 0 bases. Germline loops: CDR1 DFQATT, CDR2 SNEGSKA (reference sequence). CDR3 bases: TGCAGTGCTCTCGGGACTAGCGGGAGATTGGGCTCCTACGAGCAGTACTTC. Its translation: CSALGTSGRLGSYEQYF.

The table lists this clonotype with a few counts. The CDR3 sequence: CASSIKGTGRQSRYTQYF. In nucleotides, the CDR3 is TGTGCCAGCAGCATTAAAGGGACAGGTAGGCAATCTCGCTATACGCAGTATTTT. The chain combines TRBV28 with TRBJ2-3; 8 bases align to TRBD1. The CDR3 consists of 18 residues. V gave up 6 bases and J gave up 7 bases; unmatched junction bases: 21. Germline loops: CDR1 MDHEN, CDR2 SYDVKM.

This clonotype was counted ten times or more. The gene calls are TRBV30 and TRBJ2-6; no reliable D call. V lost 6 bases to trimming and J lost 4 bases, with 1 base between them. The CDR3 sequence is 10 residues long. CDR1 and CDR2 from the germline V gene are GTSNPN and SVGIG (reference sequence). The CDR3 DNA reads as TGTGCCTGCGGGGCCAACGTCCTGACTTTC. Translating gives CACGANVLTF.

This clonotype appeared many times. V gene TRBV4-1 combines with J gene TRBJ1-5; D unclear. The germline V gene has CDR1 MGHRA and CDR2 YSYEKL. With 0 bases removed from V and 2 bases from J, the gap between germline ends came to 11 bases. The CDR3 is made up of 16 amino acids. CDR3 in amino acids: CASSQDGGIGNQPQHF. Written as DNA, the CDR3 is TGCGCCAGCAGCCAAGACGGAGGAATAGGCAATCAGCCCCAGCATTTT.

This clonotype was counted between two and nine times. This chain connects TRBV30 to TRBJ2-3, with D perhaps being TRBD1 or TRBD2 (5 bases each). Between the trimmed V and J ends, which lost 0 bases and 1 base, there was a span of 17 bases. This CDR3 region has 17 residues. Per germline, CDR1 GTSNPN and CDR2 SVGIG (reference sequence). DNA of the CDR3: TGTGCCTGGAGTGTAGAGGCTTGGGGGTGGGGCACAGATACGCAGTATTTT. Residues: CAWSVEAWGWGTDTQYF.

This sequence joins TRBV28 and TRBJ1-4; D gene unclear. V shed 7 bases and J shed 7 bases, with 13 bases lying between them. The CDR3 is 13 residues long. The germline gives CDR1 MDHEN, CDR2 SYDVKM. In DNA, the CDR3 is TGTGCCAGCAACCTGGGAGGAAGTGAAAAACTGTTTTTT. Protein sequence: CASNLGGSEKLFF.

About this clonotype: Sequence at one end of the junction differs from germline and may be a read error. V usage is TRBV5-1 and J usage is TRBJ2-2; a weak D match, TRBD1 (6 bases). The germline CDR1 and CDR2 sequences are SGHRS and YFSETQ. The CDR3 covers 15 residues. The CDR3 spells CASSSGQGNAGELFF. CDR3 nucleotides: TGCGCCAGCAGCTCGGGGCAGGGGAACGCCGGGGAGCTGTTTTTT. The full variable domain, completed using reference TRBV5-1 and TRBJ2-2, is KAGVTQTPRYLIKTRGQQVTLSCSPISGHRSVSWYQQTPGQGLQFLFEYFSETQRNKGNFPGRFSGRQFSNSRSEMNVSTLELGDSALYLCASSSGQGNAGELFFGEGSRLTVL.